This T cell receptor (beta chain) was obtained from a study of blood T cell repertoires in COVID-19. For the study at large: Sites in the United States, Italy and Spain provided acute and convalescent COVID-19 samples. In each case, the material was cDNA or gDNA derived from T cells, B-cell-depleted T cells, or PBMCs.

Trimming stripped 4 bases from V and 5 bases from J, with 16 bases between. The CDR3 runs 15 residues. The germline gives CDR1 KGHDR, CDR2 SFDVKD. The authors' processing: It was from reference gene primer amplification that nucleated cell counts were estimated. The method was immunoSEQ multiplex PCR; TCRdb's version includes in-frame clones alone and lacks a portion of them. D and trimming come from the DNA, and the V and J calls and clone size come from that table. The sample has 100,000 to 130,000 clones; 80% to 85% are singletons. Sequenced material: peripheral blood. The chain employs TRBV24-1 and TRBJ2-5; a possible D gene is TRBD2 (7 bases). The sequence was collected from a man between 65 and 85 years old with acute or convalescent COVID-19. The CDR3 nucleotides read TGTGCCACCAGTGACCCTAGGGGGGGGGCTGAGACCCAGTACTTC. Its protein product is CATSDPRGGAETQYF.